This record concerns one T cell receptor (beta chain) sequence. Germline V gives CDR1 SGHRS, CDR2 YFSETQ. The CDR3 has 17 residues. The V gene end was trimmed by 3 bases and the J gene end by 1 base; junction bases not matched to a gene: 11. Original handling: How many nucleated cells were present was estimated from reference gene primer amplification. The data were produced by immunoSEQ multiplex PCR, yet TCRdb's version contains in-frame clones alone and is incomplete. D and trimming come from the DNA, and the V and J calls and clone size come from that table. The sample comprises some 210,000 clones, roughly 84% of which are singletons, and about 20% rests with the top ten. This entry comes from a study of blood T cell repertoires in COVID-19. As for the study in general: Acute and convalescent COVID-19 specimens originated in the United States, Italy and Spain. T cells, B-cell-depleted T cells, or PBMCs supplied cDNA or gDNA.

The J gene is TRBJ1-1, the V gene TRBV5-1, with TRBD1 identical over 8 bases. Sequencing input: peripheral blood. This sequence originates from a human donor in a cohort sampled during active COVID-19. The CDR3 sequence: CASSSLDRTGKNTEAFF. DNA for the CDR3: TGCGCCAGCAGCTCTTTGGACCGGACAGGGAAGAACACTGAAGCTTTCTTT.